This T cell receptor beta chain was recovered during a study of cytomegalovirus exposure and HLA in healthy donors. Regarding the study as a whole: Among the sequence variants, a highly shared cluster was likely an artifact of sequencing. In a later analysis, most CMV-associated TCR beta chains appeared HLA-restricted.

Germline V CDR1 and CDR2: MNHEY, SVGAGI. The CDR3 sequence is 13 residues long. V lost 8 bases to trimming and J lost 0 bases, with 10 bases between them. Concerning this clone: Its specificity is unknown.

Donors were nominally healthy when sampled, though unrecorded immune exposures were likely. The PCR was carried out with 60 Vbeta primers and 13 Jbeta primers. Measured with immunoSEQ multiplex PCR; TCRdb has only the in-frame clones, and not every one. The sample contains approximately 130,000 clones, around 72% of which appear only once. Sample: PBMCs. This receptor was obtained from a woman between 35 and 50 years old in good health and CMV-seronegative. The rearrangement uses TRBV6-5 and TRBJ1-2; D is unresolved. This CDR3 reads CASSYGANYGYTF. The DNA for the CDR3 is TGTGCCAGCTCGTACGGGGCTAACTATGGCTACACCTTC.